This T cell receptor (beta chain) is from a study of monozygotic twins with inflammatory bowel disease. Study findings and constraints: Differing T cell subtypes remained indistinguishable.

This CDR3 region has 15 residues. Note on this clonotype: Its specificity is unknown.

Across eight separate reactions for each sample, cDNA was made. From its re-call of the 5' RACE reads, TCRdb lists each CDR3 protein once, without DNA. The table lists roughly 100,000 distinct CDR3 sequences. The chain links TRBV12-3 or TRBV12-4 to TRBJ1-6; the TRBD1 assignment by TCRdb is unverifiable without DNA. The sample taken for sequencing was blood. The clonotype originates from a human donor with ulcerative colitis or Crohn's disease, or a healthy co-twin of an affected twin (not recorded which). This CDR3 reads CASSLVAGGSSPLHF.